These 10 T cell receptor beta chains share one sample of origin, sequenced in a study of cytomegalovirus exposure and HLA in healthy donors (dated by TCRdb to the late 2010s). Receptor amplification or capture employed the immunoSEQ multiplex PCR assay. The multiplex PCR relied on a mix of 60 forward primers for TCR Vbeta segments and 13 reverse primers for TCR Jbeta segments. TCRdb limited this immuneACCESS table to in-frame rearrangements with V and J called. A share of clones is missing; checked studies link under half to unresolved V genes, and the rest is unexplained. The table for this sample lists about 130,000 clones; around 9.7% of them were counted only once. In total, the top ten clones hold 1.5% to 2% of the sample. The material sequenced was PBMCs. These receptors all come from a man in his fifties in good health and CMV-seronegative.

The CDR3 loop reads CASTRGGADTGELFF. The CDR3 coding sequence is TGTGCCAGCACCCGGGGGGGGGCCGACACCGGGGAGCTGTTTTTT. The gene calls are TRBV7-3 and TRBJ2-2, with 8 bases matching TRBD2. Germline-derived CDR1 and CDR2 are SGHTA and FQGTGA. The CDR3 is 15 residues long. The V gene end was trimmed by 7 bases and the J gene end by 3 bases; junction bases not matched to a gene: 7.

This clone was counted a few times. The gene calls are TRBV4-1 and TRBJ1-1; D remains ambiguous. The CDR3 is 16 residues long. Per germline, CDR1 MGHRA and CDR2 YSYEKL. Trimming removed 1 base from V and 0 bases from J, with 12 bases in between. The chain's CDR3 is CASSQGGRGLNTEAFF. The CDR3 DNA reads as TGCGCCAGCAGCCAAGGGGGTCGGGGTCTGAACACTGAAGCTTTCTTT.

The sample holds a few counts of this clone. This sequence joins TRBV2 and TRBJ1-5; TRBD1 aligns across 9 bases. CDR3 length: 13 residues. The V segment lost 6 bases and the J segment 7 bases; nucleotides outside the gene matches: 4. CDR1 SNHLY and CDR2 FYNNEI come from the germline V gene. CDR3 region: CASRGQGTQPQHF. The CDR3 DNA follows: TGTGCCAGCAGGGGACAGGGTACCCAGCCCCAGCATTTT.

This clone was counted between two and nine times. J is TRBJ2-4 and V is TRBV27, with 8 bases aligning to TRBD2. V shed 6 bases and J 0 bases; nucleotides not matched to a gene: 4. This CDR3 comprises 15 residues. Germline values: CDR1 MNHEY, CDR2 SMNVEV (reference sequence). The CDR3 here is CASSRGGLAKNIQYF. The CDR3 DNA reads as TGTGCCAGCAGCCGGGGGGGGCTAGCCAAAAACATTCAGTACTTC.

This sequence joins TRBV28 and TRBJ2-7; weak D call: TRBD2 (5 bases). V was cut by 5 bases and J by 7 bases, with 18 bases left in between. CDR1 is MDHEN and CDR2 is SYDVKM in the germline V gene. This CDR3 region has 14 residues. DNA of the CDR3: TGTGCCAGCAGTGGGGAGCAGCAAAGAGGAGAGCAGTACTTC. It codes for CASSGEQQRGEQYF. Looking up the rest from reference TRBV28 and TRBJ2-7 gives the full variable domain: DVKVTQSSRYLVKRTGEKVFLECVQDMDHENMFWYRQDPGLGLRLIYFSYDVKMKEKGDIPEGYSVSREKKERFSLILESASTNQTSMYLCASSGEQQRGEQYFGPGTRLTVT.

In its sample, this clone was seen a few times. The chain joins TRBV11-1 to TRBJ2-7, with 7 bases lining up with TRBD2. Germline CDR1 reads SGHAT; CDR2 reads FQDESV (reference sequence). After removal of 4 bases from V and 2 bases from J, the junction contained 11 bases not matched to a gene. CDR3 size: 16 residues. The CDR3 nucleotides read TGTGCCAGCAGCTCCTGGACGGGGGGACGCCCCTACGAGCAGTACTTC. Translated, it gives CASSSWTGGRPYEQYF.

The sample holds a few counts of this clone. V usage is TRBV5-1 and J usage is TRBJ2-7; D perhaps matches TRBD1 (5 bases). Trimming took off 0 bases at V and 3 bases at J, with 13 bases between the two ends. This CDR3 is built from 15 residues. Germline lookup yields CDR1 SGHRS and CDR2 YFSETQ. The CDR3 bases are TGCGCCAGCAGCTTGGATTCGACAGCCCTCTACGAGCAGTACTTC. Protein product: CASSLDSTALYEQYF.

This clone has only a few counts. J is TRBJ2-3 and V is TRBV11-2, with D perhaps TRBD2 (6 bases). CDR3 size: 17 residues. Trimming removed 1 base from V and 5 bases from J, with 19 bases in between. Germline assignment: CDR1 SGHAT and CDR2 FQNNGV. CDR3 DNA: TGTGCCAGCAGCTTAGGACCCTCGGGCTGGGGGGAAGATACGCAGTATTTT. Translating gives CASSLGPSGWGEDTQYF.

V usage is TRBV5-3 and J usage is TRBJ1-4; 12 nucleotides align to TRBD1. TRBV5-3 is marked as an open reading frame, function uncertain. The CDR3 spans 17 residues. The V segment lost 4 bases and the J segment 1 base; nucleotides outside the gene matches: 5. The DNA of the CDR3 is TGTGCCAGAAGCCGGGACAGGGGGCGGTTAACTAATGAAAAACTGTTTTTT. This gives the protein CARSRDRGRLTNEKLFF.

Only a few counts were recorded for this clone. The CDR3 spells CASSLSGEGSPLHF. CDR3 in DNA: TGTGCCAGCAGCTTATCGGGGGAGGGGTCACCCCTCCACTTT. The rearrangement links TRBV7-9 to TRBJ1-6, with TRBD1 as a possible D gene (5 bases). The CDR3 spans 14 residues. The germline gives CDR1 SEHNR, CDR2 FQNEAQ (reference sequence). Trimming shortened V by 2 bases and J by 10 bases, and 12 bases separated the two germline ends.